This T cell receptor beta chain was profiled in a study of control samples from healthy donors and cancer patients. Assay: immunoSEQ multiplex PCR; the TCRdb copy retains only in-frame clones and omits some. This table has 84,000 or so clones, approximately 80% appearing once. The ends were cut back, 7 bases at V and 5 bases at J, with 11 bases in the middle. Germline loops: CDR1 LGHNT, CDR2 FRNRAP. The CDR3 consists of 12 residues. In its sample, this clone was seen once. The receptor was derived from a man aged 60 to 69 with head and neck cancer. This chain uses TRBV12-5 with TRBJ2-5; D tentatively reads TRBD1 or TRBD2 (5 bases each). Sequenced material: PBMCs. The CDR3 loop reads CASAPGTETQYF. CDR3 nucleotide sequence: TGTGCTAGTGCCCCAGGGACGGAGACCCAGTACTTC.